This T cell receptor beta chain was recovered during a study of cytomegalovirus exposure and HLA in healthy donors. Study overall: From donors who were HLA-typed, an early data release held about 85 million unique TCRs.

The PCR was carried out with 60 Vbeta primers and 13 Jbeta primers. Sequencing was performed with immunoSEQ multiplex PCR; in TCRdb, only in-frame clones are kept and a portion is missing. The sample lists roughly 150,000 clones, over 55% occurring once. The V gene's germline CDR1 is MNHNY and CDR2 SVGAGI (reference sequence). V shed 6 bases and J 5 bases; nucleotides not matched to a gene: 10. CDR3 length: 16 amino acids. The TCR comes from a man in his forties or fifties in good health and CMV-seronegative. The chain is built from TRBV6-6 and TRBJ2-1; 10 positions match TRBD2. The material sequenced was PBMCs. CDR3 sequence reads: CASSNSGRAQNNEQFF. CDR3 coding DNA: TGTGCCAGCAGCAACAGCGGGAGGGCCCAGAACAATGAGCAGTTCTTC.